Sequencing of this TCR beta chain was carried out in a study of shared clonotypes between healthy human individuals. Profiling relied on immunoSEQ multiplex PCR, and the TCRdb table lists in-frame clones only, not all of them. Among about 2 million clones listed, 85% to 95% were seen once. Findings and caveats of the study: For naive CD4 cells, approximately 4.7% of clonotypes were shared across a few donors. Memory subsets generally showed lower estimated richness than naive subsets.

A remark on this clone: The antigen remains unidentified. The sample holds other DNA sequences that translate to the same CDR3.

CDR1 and CDR2 from the germline V gene are SQVTM and ANQGSEA. The CDR3 has 13 residues. Trimming stripped 4 bases from V and 2 bases from J, with 11 bases between. The receptor's source is a man in his late teens or twenties in good health. The V and J genes are TRBV29-1 and TRBJ2-5; tentatively, D is TRBD2 (6 bases). The sequencing input was naive CD4+ T cells sorted from blood. Noted subset: CD45RA+ positively selected. The CDR3 here is CSVGRTIQETQYF. The DNA of the CDR3 is TGCAGCGTTGGGAGGACTATTCAAGAGACCCAGTACTTC. Complete variable domain (other parts from reference TRBV29-1 and TRBJ2-5): SAVISQKPSRDICQRGTSLTIQCQVDSQVTMMFWYRQQPGQSLTLIATANQGSEATYESGFVIDKFPISRPNLTFSTLTVSNMSPEDSSIYLCSVGRTIQETQYFGPGTRLLVL.